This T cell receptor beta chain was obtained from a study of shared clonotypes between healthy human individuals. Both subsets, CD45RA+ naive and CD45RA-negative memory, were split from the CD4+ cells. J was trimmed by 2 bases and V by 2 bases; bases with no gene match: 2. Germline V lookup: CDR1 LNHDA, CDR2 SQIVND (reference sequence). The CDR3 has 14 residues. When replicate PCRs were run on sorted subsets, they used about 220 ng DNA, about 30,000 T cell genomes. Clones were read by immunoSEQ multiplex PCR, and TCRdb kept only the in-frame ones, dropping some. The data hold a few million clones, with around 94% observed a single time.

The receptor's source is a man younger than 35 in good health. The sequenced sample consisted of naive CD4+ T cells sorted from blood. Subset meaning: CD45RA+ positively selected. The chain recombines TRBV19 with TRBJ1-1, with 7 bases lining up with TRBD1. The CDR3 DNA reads TGTGCCAGTAGTATATACAGGGGAAACACTGAAGCTTTCTTT. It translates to CASSIYRGNTEAFF.